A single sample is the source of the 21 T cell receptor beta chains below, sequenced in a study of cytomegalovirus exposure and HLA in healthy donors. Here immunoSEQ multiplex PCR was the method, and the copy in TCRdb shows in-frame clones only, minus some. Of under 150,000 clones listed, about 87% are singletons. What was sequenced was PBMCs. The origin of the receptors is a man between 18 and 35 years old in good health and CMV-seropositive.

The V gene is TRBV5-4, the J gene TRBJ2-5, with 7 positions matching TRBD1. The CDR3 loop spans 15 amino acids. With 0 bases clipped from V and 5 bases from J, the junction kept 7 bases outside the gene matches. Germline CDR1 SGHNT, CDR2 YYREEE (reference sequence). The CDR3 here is CASSLGGSRGETQYF. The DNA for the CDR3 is TGTGCCAGCAGCTTGGGCGGCAGCAGGGGGGAGACCCAGTACTTC.

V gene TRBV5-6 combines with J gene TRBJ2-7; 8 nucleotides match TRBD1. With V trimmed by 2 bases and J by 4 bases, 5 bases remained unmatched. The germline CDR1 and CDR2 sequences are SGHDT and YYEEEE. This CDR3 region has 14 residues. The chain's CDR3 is CASSFRTGKYEQYF. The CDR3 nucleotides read TGTGCCAGCAGCTTCCGGACAGGGAAATACGAGCAGTACTTC.

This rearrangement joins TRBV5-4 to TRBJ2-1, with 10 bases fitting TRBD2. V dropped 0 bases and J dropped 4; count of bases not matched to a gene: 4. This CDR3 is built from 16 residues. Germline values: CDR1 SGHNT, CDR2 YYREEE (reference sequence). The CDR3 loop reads CASSLVGLAEYNEQFF. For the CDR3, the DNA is TGTGCCAGCAGCTTGGTTGGACTAGCGGAGTACAATGAGCAGTTCTTC.

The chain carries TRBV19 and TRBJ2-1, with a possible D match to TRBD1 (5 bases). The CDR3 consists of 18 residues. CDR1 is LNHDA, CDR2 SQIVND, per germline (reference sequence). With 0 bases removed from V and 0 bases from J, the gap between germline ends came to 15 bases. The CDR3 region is CASSIDGGRGSSYNEQFF. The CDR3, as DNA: TGTGCCAGTAGTATAGATGGCGGTAGGGGTAGCTCCTACAATGAGCAGTTCTTC.

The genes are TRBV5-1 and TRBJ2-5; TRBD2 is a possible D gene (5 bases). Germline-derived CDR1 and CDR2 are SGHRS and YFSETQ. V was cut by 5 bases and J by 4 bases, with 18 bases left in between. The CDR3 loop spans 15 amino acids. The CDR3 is CASRKTSTGGETQYF. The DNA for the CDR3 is TGCGCCAGCAGGAAGACCTCAACCGGAGGAGAGACCCAGTACTTC.

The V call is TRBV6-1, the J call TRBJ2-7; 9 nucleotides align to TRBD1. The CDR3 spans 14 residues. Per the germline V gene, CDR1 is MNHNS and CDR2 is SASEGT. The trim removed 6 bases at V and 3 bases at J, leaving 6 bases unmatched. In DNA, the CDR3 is TGTGCCAGCAGGCTGGGACAGGGCTACTACGAGCAGTACTTC. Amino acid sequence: CASRLGQGYYEQYF.

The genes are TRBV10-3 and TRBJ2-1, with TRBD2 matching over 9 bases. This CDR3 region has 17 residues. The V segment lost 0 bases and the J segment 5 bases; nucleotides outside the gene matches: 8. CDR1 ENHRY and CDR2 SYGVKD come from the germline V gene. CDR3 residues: CAISESRVAGANNEQFF. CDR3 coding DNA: TGTGCCATCAGTGAGTCCCGGGTAGCGGGAGCGAACAATGAGCAGTTCTTC.

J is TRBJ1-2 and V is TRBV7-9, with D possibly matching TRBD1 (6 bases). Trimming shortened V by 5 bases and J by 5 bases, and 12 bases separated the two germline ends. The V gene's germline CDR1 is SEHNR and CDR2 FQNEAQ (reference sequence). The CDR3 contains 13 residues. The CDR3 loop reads CASSPGGLYGYTF. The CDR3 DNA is TGTGCCAGCAGCCCGGGGGGGCTTTATGGCTACACCTTC.

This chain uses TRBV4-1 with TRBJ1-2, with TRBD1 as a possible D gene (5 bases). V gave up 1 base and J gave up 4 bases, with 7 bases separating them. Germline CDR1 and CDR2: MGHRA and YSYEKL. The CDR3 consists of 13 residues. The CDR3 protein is CASSQADSYGYTF. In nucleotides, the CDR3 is TGCGCCAGCAGCCAAGCCGACAGCTATGGCTACACCTTC.

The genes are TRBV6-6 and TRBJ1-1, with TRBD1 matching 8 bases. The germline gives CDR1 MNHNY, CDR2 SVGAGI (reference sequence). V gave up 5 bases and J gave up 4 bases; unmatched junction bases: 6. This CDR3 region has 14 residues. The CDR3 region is CASSMGQVGTEAFF. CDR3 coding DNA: TGTGCCAGCAGTATGGGACAGGTCGGCACTGAAGCTTTCTTT.

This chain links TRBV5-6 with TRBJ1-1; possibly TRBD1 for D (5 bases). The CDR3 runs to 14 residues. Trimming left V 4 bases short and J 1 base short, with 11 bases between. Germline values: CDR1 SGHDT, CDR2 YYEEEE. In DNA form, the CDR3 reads TGTGCCAGCAGCCCTACAGGACAGAACACTGAAGCTTTCTTT. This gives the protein CASSPTGQNTEAFF.

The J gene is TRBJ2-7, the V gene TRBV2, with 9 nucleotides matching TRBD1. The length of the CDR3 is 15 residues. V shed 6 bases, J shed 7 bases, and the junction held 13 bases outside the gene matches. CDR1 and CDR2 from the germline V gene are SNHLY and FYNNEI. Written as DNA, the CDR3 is TGTGCCAGCAGCCTAACCGAGACAGGGGGTAGAGAGCAGTACTTC. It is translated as CASSLTETGGREQYF.

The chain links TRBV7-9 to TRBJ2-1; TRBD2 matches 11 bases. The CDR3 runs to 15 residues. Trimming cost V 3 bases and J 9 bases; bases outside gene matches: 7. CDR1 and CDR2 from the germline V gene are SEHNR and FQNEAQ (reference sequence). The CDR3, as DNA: TGTGCCAGCAGCTTTCAACTAGCGGGAGTCGGTGAGCAGTTCTTC. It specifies CASSFQLAGVGEQFF.

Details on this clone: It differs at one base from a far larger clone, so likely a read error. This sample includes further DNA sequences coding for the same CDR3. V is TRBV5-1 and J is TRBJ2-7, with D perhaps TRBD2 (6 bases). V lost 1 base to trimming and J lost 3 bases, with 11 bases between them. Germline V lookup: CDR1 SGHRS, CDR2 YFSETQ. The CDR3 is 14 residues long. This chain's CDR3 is CASSLRGTDYEQYF. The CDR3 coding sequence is TGCGCCAGCAGCTTGCGCGGGACTGACTACGAGCAGTACTTC.

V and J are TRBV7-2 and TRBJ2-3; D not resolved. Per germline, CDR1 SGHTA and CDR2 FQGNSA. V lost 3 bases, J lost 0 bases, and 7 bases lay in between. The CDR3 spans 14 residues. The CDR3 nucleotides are TGTGCCAGCAGCTTCTACCCGAGCACAGATACGCAGTATTTT. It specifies CASSFYPSTDTQYF. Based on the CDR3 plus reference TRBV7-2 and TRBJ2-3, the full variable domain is GAGVSQSPSNKVTEKGKDVELRCDPISGHTALYWYRQSLGQGLEFLIYFQGNSAPDKSGLPSDRFSAERTGGSVSTLTIQRTQQEDSAVYLCASSFYPSTDTQYFGPGTRLTVL.

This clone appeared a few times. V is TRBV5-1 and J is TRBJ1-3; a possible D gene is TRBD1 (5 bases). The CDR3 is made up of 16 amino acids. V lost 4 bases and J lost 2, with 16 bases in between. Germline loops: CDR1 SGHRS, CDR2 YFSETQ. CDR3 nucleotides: TGCGCCAGCAGCCCCAGACAGACCCAAACTGGAAACACCATATATTTT. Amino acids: CASSPRQTQTGNTIYF. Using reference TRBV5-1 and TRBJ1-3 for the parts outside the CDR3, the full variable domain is KAGVTQTPRYLIKTRGQQVTLSCSPISGHRSVSWYQQTPGQGLQFLFEYFSETQRNKGNFPGRFSGRQFSNSRSEMNVSTLELGDSALYLCASSPRQTQTGNTIYFGEGSWLTVV.

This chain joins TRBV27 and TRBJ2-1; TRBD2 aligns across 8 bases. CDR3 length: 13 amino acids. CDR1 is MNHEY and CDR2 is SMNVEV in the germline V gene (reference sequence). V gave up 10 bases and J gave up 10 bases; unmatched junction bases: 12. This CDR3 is CATRTSPGREQFF. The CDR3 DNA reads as TGTGCCACCAGGACTAGCCCAGGGAGGGAGCAGTTCTTC.

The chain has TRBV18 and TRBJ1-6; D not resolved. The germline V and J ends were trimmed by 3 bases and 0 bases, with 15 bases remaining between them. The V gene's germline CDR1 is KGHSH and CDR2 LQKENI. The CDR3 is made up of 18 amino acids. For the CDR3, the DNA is TGTGCCAGCTCACCGGGTGGGAGAGGGAGCTCCTATAATTCACCCCTCCACTTT. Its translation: CASSPGGRGSSYNSPLHF.

CDR3 nucleotides: TGTGCCAGCAGTTCCCGACAGGGGGCGCATTGGTCTGAAGCTTTCTTT. It is translated as CASSSRQGAHWSEAFF. The V call is TRBV5-4, the J call TRBJ1-1, with TRBD1 matching over 10 bases. The CDR3 contains 16 residues. Looked up from germline, CDR1 is SGHNT and CDR2 is YYREEE (reference sequence). Trimming cost V 5 bases and J 6 bases; bases outside gene matches: 13.

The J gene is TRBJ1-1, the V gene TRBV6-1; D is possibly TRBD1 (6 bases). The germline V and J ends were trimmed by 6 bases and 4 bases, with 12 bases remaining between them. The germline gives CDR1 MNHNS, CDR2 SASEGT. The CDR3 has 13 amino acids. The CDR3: CASSLRGITEAFF. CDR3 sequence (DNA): TGTGCCAGCAGCCTAAGGGGGATCACTGAAGCTTTCTTT.

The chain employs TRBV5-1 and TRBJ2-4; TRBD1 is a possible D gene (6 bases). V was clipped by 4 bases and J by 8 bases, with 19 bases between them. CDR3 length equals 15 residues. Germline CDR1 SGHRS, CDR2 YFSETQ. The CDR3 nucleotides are TGCGCCAGCAGCGTACCCACAGGGACCGGGGACATTCAGTACTTC. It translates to CASSVPTGTGDIQYF. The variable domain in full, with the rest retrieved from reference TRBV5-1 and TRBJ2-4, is KAGVTQTPRYLIKTRGQQVTLSCSPISGHRSVSWYQQTPGQGLQFLFEYFSETQRNKGNFPGRFSGRQFSNSRSEMNVSTLELGDSALYLCASSVPTGTGDIQYFGAGTRLSVL.